The 32 T cell receptor beta chains below were found in one sample sequenced in a study of shared clonotypes between healthy human individuals. Clones were read by immunoSEQ multiplex PCR, and TCRdb kept only the in-frame ones, dropping some. Of 2 million to 3 million clones in the sample, 93% were seen once. Sequencing was carried out using naive CD4+ T cells from PBMCs. Documented subset: CD45RA+ positively selected. The receptor source for this set is a man between 18 and 29 years old in good health. Some clones in this sample may be carry-over from other donors' samples.

The V and J genes are TRBV28 and TRBJ2-7; either TRBD1 or TRBD2 may supply D (5 bases each). V lost 6 bases, J lost 8 bases, and 11 bases lay in between. CDR3 length: 11 amino acids. Germline lookup yields CDR1 MDHEN and CDR2 SYDVKM. Here the CDR3 reads CASSTRDQQYF. The CDR3 DNA is TGTGCCAGCAGCACCAGGGACCAGCAGTACTTC.

The chain combines TRBV7-9 with TRBJ2-1; D gene ambiguous. Trimming took off 11 bases at V and 0 bases at J, with 8 bases between the two ends. Germline V gene data show CDR1 as SEHNR and CDR2 as FQNEAQ (reference sequence). The CDR3 sequence is 12 residues long. In DNA, the CDR3 is TGTGCCTCCCAGAGCTCCTACAATGAGCAGTTCTTC. Its protein is CASQSSYNEQFF.

Regarding this clone: This specimen includes other DNA sequences encoding the same CDR3. The CDR3 nucleotides are TGTGCCAGCAGCCCCGACAGAAACTATGGCTACACCTTC. Translated: CASSPDRNYGYTF. The chain employs TRBV7-3 and TRBJ1-2; D possibly corresponds to TRBD1 (5 bases). The CDR3 is 13 residues long. V was pared by 5 bases and J by 2 bases, with 9 bases between. Germline-derived CDR1 and CDR2 are SGHTA and FQGTGA.

The chain joins TRBV7-6 to TRBJ2-7; D gene uncertain. Germline CDR1 is SGHVS and CDR2 is FNYEAQ. V was trimmed by 5 bases and J by 6 bases, leaving 8 bases between them. This CDR3 is built from 11 residues. This CDR3 is CASSLLLEQYF. The CDR3 coding sequence is TGTGCCAGCAGCCTCCTCCTCGAGCAGTACTTC.

The chain uses TRBV27 and TRBJ1-3; the D is unclear. Germline lookup yields CDR1 MNHEY and CDR2 SMNVEV (reference sequence). V lost 5 bases to trimming and J lost 0 bases, with 8 bases between them. The CDR3 sequence is 14 residues long. Here the CDR3 DNA reads TGTGCCAGCAGTGCCTTAGGCTCTGGAAACACCATATATTTT. It is translated as CASSALGSGNTIYF.

The chain joins TRBV9 to TRBJ2-6; D is unresolved. This CDR3 region has 13 residues. Germline V CDR1 and CDR2: SGDLS, YYNGEE. V was shortened by 8 bases and J by 2 bases, with 8 bases between the two germline ends. CDR3 nucleotides: TGTGCCAGTAGGGAAGCTGGGGCCAACGTCCTGACTTTC. Translation: CASREAGANVLTF.

This chain's CDR3 is CASSLAQGAFTGELFF. CDR3 nucleotides: TGTGCCAGCAGCTTAGCGCAGGGGGCCTTCACCGGGGAGCTGTTTTTT. V usage is TRBV7-9 and J usage is TRBJ2-2, with 8 positions matching TRBD1. This CDR3 comprises 16 residues. CDR1 and CDR2 (germline): SEHNR, FQNEAQ (reference sequence). V shed 0 bases and J 4 bases; nucleotides not matched to a gene: 4. The whole variable domain, filled in from reference TRBV7-9 and TRBJ2-2, reads DTGVSQNPRHKITKRGQNVTFRCDPISEHNRLYWYRQTLGQGPEFLTYFQNEAQLEKSRLLSDRFSAERPKGSFSTLEIQRTEQGDSAMYLCASSLAQGAFTGELFFGEGSRLTVL.

This chain links TRBV15 with TRBJ1-4; D is unresolved. Trimming took 1 base from V and 11 from J, leaving 17 bases between them. CDR1 and CDR2 (germline): LNHNV, YYDKDF (reference sequence). The CDR3 consists of 15 residues. The CDR3 loop is CATSRVKFGVGKLFF. The CDR3 DNA is TGTGCCACCAGCAGAGTTAAATTCGGCGTGGGGAAACTGTTTTTT.

This clone was seen once. The V and J genes are TRBV27 and TRBJ2-6, with D perhaps TRBD1 (5 bases). The CDR3 is 18 residues long. Trimming pared 3 bases from V and 4 bases from J, leaving 19 bases between. The germline CDR1 and CDR2 sequences are MNHEY and SMNVEV (reference sequence). Written as DNA, the CDR3 is TGTGCCAGCAGTTTCTACGGACAACGGCTCACCGGGGCCAACGTCCTGACTTTC. Protein product: CASSFYGQRLTGANVLTF.

The chain recombines TRBV7-2 with TRBJ1-6; D unclear. Germline loops: CDR1 SGHTA, CDR2 FQGNSA. With 2 bases removed from V and 7 bases from J, the gap between germline ends came to 15 bases. The length of the CDR3 is 16 residues. CDR3 DNA sequence: TGTGCCAGCAGCTTAAGGTCTCCCAAATTGAATTCACCCCTCCACTTT. Encoded protein: CASSLRSPKLNSPLHF.

The CDR3 bases are TGTGCCAGCAGTTTCGGTGGTAGCGGCTACGAGCAGTACTTC. Translated: CASSFGGSGYEQYF. The chain is built from TRBV6-5 and TRBJ2-7; D is perhaps TRBD2 (6 bases). V dropped 4 bases and J dropped 3 bases, with 13 bases sitting between them. Germline CDR1 reads MNHEY; CDR2 reads SVGAGI. The CDR3 runs to 14 residues.

The chain combines TRBV21-1 with TRBJ2-5; the D call TRBD2 from the table was never checked on the DNA. TRBV21-1 is given as a pseudogene. This CDR3 is 15 amino acids long. CDR3 coding DNA: TGTGCCAGCAGCAAAGTTAACGGGAGGGCAGAGACCCAGTACTTC. Translating it yields CASSKVNGRAETQYF.

This clone showed up just a few times. The V gene is TRBV28, the J gene TRBJ1-4; D is perhaps TRBD1 (6 bases). This CDR3 is built from 13 residues. The germline V and J ends were trimmed by 6 bases and 8 bases, with 13 bases remaining between them. Germline V CDR1 and CDR2: MDHEN, SYDVKM. CDR3 sequence reads: CASRPTGREKLFF. The CDR3 nucleotides read TGTGCCAGCAGGCCTACAGGGAGGGAAAAACTGTTTTTT.

This clone was detected only once. V usage is TRBV6-5 and J usage is TRBJ1-1; no clear D gene. Per germline, CDR1 MNHEY and CDR2 SVGAGI. The CDR3 extends over 13 amino acids. The germline V and J ends were trimmed by 5 bases and 1 base, with 8 bases remaining between them. CDR3 coding DNA: TGTGCCAGCAGTCAAAGGACGAACACTGAAGCTTTCTTT. It codes for CASSQRTNTEAFF.

This clone was seen once. V and J are TRBV30 and TRBJ1-3, with D possibly TRBD1 on 5 matching bases. The V end was cut by 1 base, the J end by 3 bases, with 10 bases between. The length of the CDR3 is 14 residues. Germline CDR1 GTSNPN, CDR2 SVGIG (reference sequence). The CDR3 nucleotides read TGTGCCTGGAGTGCCGAGGGGAATGGAAACACCATATATTTT. As protein: CAWSAEGNGNTIYF.

This chain connects TRBV19 to TRBJ1-5; no reliable D call. V dropped 6 bases and J dropped 5 bases, with 17 bases sitting between them. Germline V lookup: CDR1 LNHDA, CDR2 SQIVND (reference sequence). The CDR3 consists of 15 residues. The CDR3 loop reads CASSLPDAVDQPQHF. CDR3 sequence (DNA): TGTGCCAGTAGCCTGCCGGATGCCGTCGATCAGCCCCAGCATTTT. Drawing the rest from reference TRBV19 and TRBJ1-5, the complete variable domain is DGGITQSPKYLFRKEGQNVTLSCEQNLNHDAMYWYRQDPGQGLRLIYYSQIVNDFQKGDIAEGYSVSREKKESFPLTVTSAQKNPTAFYLCASSLPDAVDQPQHFGDGTRLSIL.

This sequence joins TRBV18 and TRBJ2-2; no clear D gene. The CDR3 consists of 15 residues. The V end lost 3 bases, the J end lost 6 bases, and 14 bases lay between the germline ends. The germline V gene encodes CDR1 KGHSH and CDR2 LQKENI. The CDR3 reads CASSPIIRPAGELFF. CDR3 coding DNA: TGTGCCAGCTCACCCATAATTCGACCTGCCGGGGAGCTGTTTTTT. The whole variable domain, filled in from reference TRBV18 and TRBJ2-2, reads NAGVMQNPRHLVRRRGQEARLRCSPMKGHSHVYWYRQLPEEGLKFMVYLQKENIIDESGMPKERFSAEFPKEGPSILRIQQVVRGDSAAYFCASSPIIRPAGELFFGEGSRLTVL.

The genes are TRBV28 and TRBJ1-2, with D perhaps matching TRBD1 (5 bases). Germline V gene lookup returns CDR1 MDHEN and CDR2 SYDVKM. The CDR3 runs 14 residues. Trimming left V 5 bases short and J 8 bases short, with 18 bases between. In DNA form, the CDR3 reads TGTGCCAGCAGTCCCTCGGGACGGCTGGGAGGCTACACCTTC. As protein: CASSPSGRLGGYTF.

This clone occurred once. The gene calls are TRBV6-5 and TRBJ1-1; D not resolved. Germline CDR1 reads MNHEY; CDR2 reads SVGAGI. This CDR3 is 13 amino acids long. V was clipped by 8 bases and J by 6 bases, with 16 bases between them. The CDR3 here is CASLKGVGAEAFF. The CDR3 DNA is TGTGCCAGCCTTAAGGGCGTTGGAGCTGAAGCTTTCTTT.

The chain uses TRBV19 and TRBJ2-7, with a weak D call TRBD2 (6 bases). The CDR3 runs to 18 residues. The germline gives CDR1 LNHDA, CDR2 SQIVND (reference sequence). Trimming took 6 bases from V and 0 from J, leaving 24 bases between them. The chain's CDR3 is CASRLRGMASQSSYEQYF. The CDR3 region has the DNA TGTGCCAGTAGACTCCGGGGGATGGCTTCTCAAAGCTCCTACGAGCAGTACTTC.

The CDR3 DNA sequence: TGTGCCAGCAGCTGGGGACAGGGAAAACGCTATGGCTACACCTTC. Translating it yields CASSWGQGKRYGYTF. The gene calls are TRBV13 and TRBJ1-2; 9 nucleotides match TRBD1. The germline V gene encodes CDR1 PRHDT and CDR2 FYEKMQ (reference sequence). The V and J ends lost 4 bases and 4 bases, in that order; junction bases with no gene match: 7. This CDR3 spans 15 amino acids.

This clone was observed a handful of times. The genes are TRBV5-5 and TRBJ1-1, with D unresolved. CDR1 and CDR2 from the germline V gene are SGHKS and YYEKEE (reference sequence). The CDR3 spans 13 residues. V was trimmed by 4 bases and J by 0 bases, leaving 7 bases between them. CDR3 in amino acids: CASSAPVNTEAFF. The CDR3 region has the DNA TGTGCCAGCAGCGCCCCGGTGAACACTGAAGCTTTCTTT.

The chain links TRBV19 to TRBJ1-1; maybe TRBD1 (5 bases). Germline V gene sequence: CDR1 LNHDA, CDR2 SQIVND (reference sequence). This CDR3 is 13 amino acids long. V lost 7 bases and J lost 5, with 14 bases in between. CDR3 amino acids: CASTRRGMTEAFF. In DNA, the CDR3 is TGTGCCAGTACCCGGCGGGGGATGACTGAAGCTTTCTTT.

This sequence joins TRBV30 and TRBJ2-7; 8 bases agree with TRBD2. Germline V gene lookup returns CDR1 GTSNPN and CDR2 SVGIG (reference sequence). This CDR3 comprises 12 residues. V lost 7 bases, J lost 0 bases, and 2 bases stayed unmatched. CDR3 in DNA: TGTGCCTCGGGAGGGAGCTCCTACGAGCAGTACTTC. Translating gives CASGGSSYEQYF.

The chain employs TRBV28 and TRBJ2-7; D is perhaps TRBD2 (6 bases). V was trimmed by 4 bases and J by 2 bases, leaving 15 bases between them. CDR1 MDHEN and CDR2 SYDVKM come from the germline V gene. This CDR3 spans 15 amino acids. CDR3 DNA sequence: TGTGCCAGCAGTTCGCCGGGGGACCGAGCCTACGAGCAGTACTTC. This translates into CASSSPGDRAYEQYF.

The V gene is TRBV29-1, the J gene TRBJ1-2, with 7 nucleotides matching TRBD1. J lost 2 bases, V lost 6 bases, and 15 bases had no gene match. From germline, CDR1 is SQVTM and CDR2 ANQGSEA. The CDR3 spans 16 residues. CDR3 region: CSVKFLGDRINYGYTF. CDR3 sequence (DNA): TGCAGCGTCAAGTTCCTGGGGGACAGAATAAACTATGGCTACACCTTC.

This clone has a handful of counts. The V gene is TRBV5-1, the J gene TRBJ1-1; possibly TRBD1 for D (5 bases). The CDR3 sequence is 13 residues long. Trimming removed 3 bases from V and 5 bases from J, with 11 bases in between. Germline CDR1 SGHRS, CDR2 YFSETQ. The CDR3 nucleotides are TGCGCCAGCAGCTCGCCAGGGAAAACTGAAGCTTTCTTT. The encoded protein is CASSSPGKTEAFF.

The DNA of the CDR3 is TGTGCCAGCAGCTCCGGACTGAGCACAGATACGCAGTATTTT. This sequence encodes CASSSGLSTDTQYF. The chain has TRBV7-8 and TRBJ2-3, with D tentatively TRBD2 (5 bases). V dropped 4 bases and J dropped 0 bases, with 8 bases sitting between them. CDR3 length: 14 residues. The germline V gene encodes CDR1 SGHVS and CDR2 FQNEAQ. The full variable domain, with the rest looked up from reference TRBV7-8 and TRBJ2-3, is GAGVSQSPRYKVAKRGQDVALRCDPISGHVSLFWYQQALGQGPEFLTYFQNEAQLDKSGLPSDRFFAERPEGSVSTLKIQRTQQEDSAVYLCASSSGLSTDTQYFGPGTRLTVL.

This clone was seen only a few times. The chain uses TRBV9 and TRBJ1-1; no definite D call. The germline CDR1 and CDR2 sequences are SGDLS and YYNGEE. The length of the CDR3 is 14 residues. V gave up 3 bases and J gave up 3 bases, with 12 bases separating them. CDR3 protein: CASSARAWDTEAFF. CDR3 in DNA: TGTGCCAGCAGCGCCCGGGCGTGGGACACTGAAGCTTTCTTT.

Points on this clone: This CDR3 is also generated by other DNA sequences in the sample. The chain couples TRBV5-1 to TRBJ2-5; D remains unclear. The V end lost 4 bases, the J end lost 4 bases, and 8 bases lay between the germline ends. This CDR3 contains 12 residues. CDR1 and CDR2 from the germline V gene are SGHRS and YFSETQ. In DNA form, the CDR3 reads TGCGCCAGCAGCCTTCGCGGAGAGACCCAGTACTTC. As protein: CASSLRGETQYF. The complete variable domain, with remaining parts taken from reference TRBV5-1 and TRBJ2-5, reads KAGVTQTPRYLIKTRGQQVTLSCSPISGHRSVSWYQQTPGQGLQFLFEYFSETQRNKGNFPGRFSGRQFSNSRSEMNVSTLELGDSALYLCASSLRGETQYFGPGTRLLVL.

The CDR3 DNA reads TGCGCCAGCAGCCAAAAGACAGGGGGCTACGAGCAGTACTTC. Residues: CASSQKTGGYEQYF. The chain is built from TRBV4-1 and TRBJ2-7; 9 nucleotides align to TRBD1. CDR1 and CDR2 from the germline V gene are MGHRA and YSYEKL. Trimming removed 2 bases from V and 3 bases from J; junction bases left unmatched: 2. CDR3 size: 14 residues.

The sample holds a few counts of this clone. Distinct nucleotide sequences in the sample also encode this CDR3. The chain recombines TRBV5-1 with TRBJ2-7; D ambiguous. This CDR3 contains 12 residues. The germline gives CDR1 SGHRS, CDR2 YFSETQ. V lost 0 bases to trimming and J lost 3 bases, with 4 bases between them. Written as DNA, the CDR3 is TGCGCCAGCAGCTTGGACCGCTACGAGCAGTACTTC. Its protein is CASSLDRYEQYF. Combining the CDR3 with reference TRBV5-1 and TRBJ2-7 gives the whole variable domain KAGVTQTPRYLIKTRGQQVTLSCSPISGHRSVSWYQQTPGQGLQFLFEYFSETQRNKGNFPGRFSGRQFSNSRSEMNVSTLELGDSALYLCASSLDRYEQYFGPGTRLTVT.